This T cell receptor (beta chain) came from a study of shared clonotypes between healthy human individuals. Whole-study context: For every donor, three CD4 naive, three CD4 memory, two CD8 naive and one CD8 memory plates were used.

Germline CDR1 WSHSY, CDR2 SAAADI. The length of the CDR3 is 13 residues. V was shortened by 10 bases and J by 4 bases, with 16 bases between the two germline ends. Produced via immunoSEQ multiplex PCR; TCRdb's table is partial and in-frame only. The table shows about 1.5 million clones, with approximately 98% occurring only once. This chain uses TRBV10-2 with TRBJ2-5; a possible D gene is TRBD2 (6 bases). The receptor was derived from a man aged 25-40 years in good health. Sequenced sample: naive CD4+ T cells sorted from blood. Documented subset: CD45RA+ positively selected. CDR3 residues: CATLRGTLETQYF. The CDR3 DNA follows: TGCGCCACCCTAAGAGGGACTTTAGAGACCCAGTACTTC.